This T cell receptor (beta chain) derives from a study of cytomegalovirus exposure and HLA in healthy donors. At the level of the study: A prior study identified 117 million unique TCR beta sequences from about 180 million T cells.

Researchers ran the PCR with 60 Vbeta and 13 Jbeta primers. Clones were read by immunoSEQ multiplex PCR, and TCRdb kept only the in-frame ones, dropping some. The sample includes approximately 100,000 clones, roughly 70% of them seen just once. The CDR3 totals 16 residues. Germline V gives CDR1 SGHTA, CDR2 FQGNSA. With 1 base removed from V and 3 bases from J, the gap between germline ends came to 12 bases. The source material was PBMCs. The TCR was taken from a male donor in good health and CMV-seropositive. The V call is TRBV7-2, the J call TRBJ2-2; TRBD2 might be the D (5 bases). This chain's CDR3 is CASSLGPSWDTGELFF. Written as DNA, the CDR3 is TGTGCCAGCAGCTTAGGTCCTAGCTGGGACACCGGGGAGCTGTTTTTT.